The next 10 T cell receptor beta chains were all read from a single sample in a study of post-analysis software for immune sequencing data. The TCR beta cDNA libraries carried unique molecular identifiers. Using its own MiXCR run on the PCR reads, TCRdb lists one record per CDR3 protein. The table lists about 770,000 distinct CDR3 sequences, roughly 46% of them singletons. These receptors lack a known antigen. The study, taken as a whole, reports: Four or five TRBV segments, including TRBV5-6, TRBV5-1 and TRBV20-1, were more frequent in patients than controls.

The sample comprised blood. Receptors originate from a girl under 18 with multiple sclerosis.

The CDR3 region is CASSYTQGYNEQFF. CDR3 DNA sequence: TGTGCCAGCAGTTACACACAGGGATACAATGAGCAGTTCTTC. This chain uses TRBV6-6 with TRBJ2-1; D may be TRBD1 (6 bases). The germline gives CDR1 MNHNY, CDR2 SVGAGI (reference sequence). The CDR3 totals 14 residues. Trimming took 2 bases from V and 4 from J, leaving 9 bases between them.

The chain joins TRBV7-3 to TRBJ2-3; perhaps TRBD2 as D (5 bases). The ends were cut back, 3 bases at V and 2 bases at J, with 12 bases in the middle. The CDR3 runs to 15 residues. The germline V gene encodes CDR1 SGHTA and CDR2 FQGTGA. The chain's CDR3 is CASSFGRGSTDTQYF. CDR3 nucleotides: TGTGCCAGCAGCTTCGGGCGAGGGTCCACAGATACGCAGTATTTT.

The chain employs TRBV20-1 and TRBJ2-4; the match to TRBD2 covers 9 bases. The V segment lost 5 bases and the J segment 13 bases; nucleotides outside the gene matches: 12. The CDR3 loop spans 13 amino acids. Germline CDR1 and CDR2: DFQATT and SNEGSKA (reference sequence). The CDR3, as DNA: TGCAGTGCTCGACTAGCGGCCACCTACGGGCAGTACTTC. Protein sequence: CSARLAATYGQYF.

The rearrangement uses TRBV2 and TRBJ2-5, with D possibly TRBD1 on 6 matching bases. The tail of the sequence fits TRBJ2-4 better, so the J call may be wrong. The length of the CDR3 is 15 residues. The germline V gene has CDR1 SNHLY and CDR2 FYNNEI. In DNA, the CDR3 is TGTGCCAGCAGTGAAGCAGCCGGCAGGGGTAACATTCAGTACTTC. It specifies CASSEAAGRGNIQYF.

This clonotype was found a few times. The chain is built from TRBV10-3 and TRBJ2-1, with D tentatively TRBD2 (6 bases). The CDR3 is made up of 11 amino acids. V was trimmed by 10 bases and J by 9 bases, leaving 13 bases between them. CDR1 is ENHRY, CDR2 SYGVKD, per germline. CDR3 DNA: TGTGCCACCGGGACTTTAAGTGAGCAGTTCTTC. Its protein product is CATGTLSEQFF.

The chain couples TRBV7-9 to TRBJ2-7; D is possibly TRBD1 or TRBD2 (5 bases each). This CDR3 is built from 15 residues. Trimming removed 2 bases from V and 6 bases from J, with 17 bases in between. CDR1 is SEHNR and CDR2 is FQNEAQ in the germline V gene (reference sequence). DNA of the CDR3: TGTGCCAGCAGCTTATCTACGGGACCTTCTGCCGAGCAGTACTTC. This sequence encodes CASSLSTGPSAEQYF.

The CDR3 loop is CSARDWGGRATLAKNIQYF. The CDR3 coding sequence is TGCAGTGCTAGAGATTGGGGCGGGAGGGCCACCCTAGCCAAAAACATTCAGTACTTC. This chain links TRBV20-1 with TRBJ2-4; 9 nucleotides align to TRBD2. CDR1 and CDR2 (germline): DFQATT, SNEGSKA (reference sequence). This CDR3 has 19 residues. Trimming took 0 bases from V and 0 from J; bases not matched to a gene: 12.

V gene TRBV9 combines with J gene TRBJ2-7; 10 bases match TRBD1. The germline V gene encodes CDR1 SGDLS and CDR2 YYNGEE. The CDR3 loop spans 15 amino acids. The V segment lost 4 bases and the J segment 2 bases; nucleotides outside the gene matches: 6. The CDR3: CASSPGGTGAYEQYF. DNA for the CDR3: TGTGCCAGCAGCCCGGGAGGGACAGGGGCCTACGAGCAGTACTTC.

The chain uses TRBV7-9 and TRBJ2-1; 8 positions agree with TRBD2. Germline CDR1 is SEHNR and CDR2 is FQNEAQ (reference sequence). The J segment lost 8 bases and the V segment lost 1 base, leaving 10 bases of the junction unmatched. The CDR3 spans 16 residues. DNA for the CDR3: TGTGCCAGCAGCTTAGGGGCCGGGAGGGCCAGACATGAGCAGTTCTTC. Translation: CASSLGAGRARHEQFF.

This clonotype turned up a few times. The gene calls are TRBV20-1 and TRBJ2-1, with 15 bases aligning to TRBD2. Germline values: CDR1 DFQATT, CDR2 SNEGSKA (reference sequence). Losses at the gene ends were 0 bases for V and 9 bases for J; bases not matched to a gene: 3. This CDR3 is built from 15 residues. CDR3 region: CSARDLGLAGGEQFF. The DNA for the CDR3 is TGCAGTGCTAGAGATCTGGGACTAGCGGGAGGTGAGCAGTTCTTC.